The entry below gives a single TCR beta chain sequence along with its context. This sample is part of a study of blood T cell repertoires in COVID-19. Here immunoSEQ multiplex PCR was the method, and the copy in TCRdb shows in-frame clones only, minus some. Of 200,000 to 300,000 clones listed, 81% are singletons. The CDR3 spans 13 residues. The V gene end was trimmed by 6 bases and the J gene end by 2 bases; junction bases not matched to a gene: 3. The germline V gene encodes CDR1 SGHTA and CDR2 FQGNSA. This sequence originates from a woman over 75 with COVID-19, enrolled during active disease. The sample taken for sequencing was peripheral blood. The chain is built from TRBV7-2 and TRBJ2-7, with TRBD1 matching 8 bases. The CDR3 nucleotides are TGTGCCAGCAGTCGACAGGGGACCTACGAGCAGTACTTC. This translates into CASSRQGTYEQYF.